The clone carrying this T cell receptor (beta chain) was seen only a few times. Its antigen is currently unknown. Its ends do not fully match the called genes, so a read error is possible. The study defined stable Graves' hyperthyroidism as no ophthalmopathy progression within 18 months. This sample is part of a study of T cells in Graves' hyperthyroidism and ophthalmopathy. Study results and caveats: Ophthalmopathy was told apart from stable hyperthyroidism by a 13 V-J model. Also found in blood were most expanded thyroid clonotypes above 0.001.

The CDR3 regions of TCR beta were amplified from RNA transcripts. In the first-round RT-PCR of the TCR CDR3, the HTBI primer set was used. TCRdb reprocessed the multiplex PCR reads via MiXCR and lists one record per CDR3 protein. The repertoire holds hundreds of thousands of distinct CDR3 sequences, with about 14% as singletons. Per germline, CDR1 MNHEY and CDR2 SMNVEV (reference sequence). The CDR3 extends over 16 amino acids. The receptor was derived from a woman aged 18-30 years with Graves' hyperthyroidism. The sample comprised blood. The chain couples TRBV27 to TRBJ2-5; 12 nucleotides match TRBD2. The CDR3 loop is CVSSFSRTSGEETQYF. Written as DNA, the CDR3 is TGTGTCAGCAGTTTCTCCCGGACTAGCGGGGAAGAGACCCAGTACTTC.